A single sample is the source of the 18 T cell receptor beta chains below, sequenced in a study of T cell repertoires in cytomegalovirus infection. These TCRs are of unknown antigen specificity. TCRdb re-derived calls from the reads in MiXCR, one entry per CDR3 protein. The data show about 20,000 distinct CDR3 sequences, about 40% seen once. The sequencing used CD8+ T cells from cultured PBMCs, collected from culture after CMV antigen stimulation. The receptors were gathered from a human donor in good health (CMV status not recorded). Some clones in this sample may be carry-over from other donors' samples.

The V gene is TRBV7-2, the J gene TRBJ2-5; D perhaps matches TRBD1 (5 bases). The CDR3 is 16 residues long. The germline V gene encodes CDR1 SGHTA and CDR2 FQGNSA. V lost 5 bases and J lost 0, with 16 bases in between. CDR3 sequence (DNA): TGTGCCAGCAGCCTCCCCCGCGGCAGGGACCAAGAGACCCAGTACTTC. Protein: CASSLPRGRDQETQYF.

This clonotype has more than one count but fewer than ten. J is TRBJ1-1 and V is TRBV27; a possible D gene is TRBD1 (5 bases). Germline CDR1 reads MNHEY; CDR2 reads SMNVEV (reference sequence). V shed 6 bases and J shed 6 bases, with 17 bases lying between them. This CDR3 has 14 amino acids. The CDR3 coding sequence is TGTGCCAGCAGGCAGGGTGTTGGGGTCTCTGAAGCTTTCTTT. It is translated as CASRQGVGVSEAFF.

This clonotype was detected only a few times. The CDR3 DNA reads as TGTGCCAGCAGAAGAATGAGTAGCGGGGGTGGAGAGACCCAGTACTTC. The encoded protein is CASRRMSSGGGETQYF. The chain couples TRBV6-2 or TRBV6-3 to TRBJ2-5, with TRBD2 matching 9 bases. The junction had 12 bases not matched to a gene; V was cut back by 6 bases and J by 4 bases. The length of the CDR3 is 16 residues. Germline V CDR1 and CDR2: MNHEY, SVGEGT.

The chain couples TRBV20-1 to TRBJ2-3; tentative D call: TRBD2 (5 bases). This CDR3 contains 14 residues. Per the germline V gene, CDR1 is DFQATT and CDR2 is SNEGSKA (reference sequence). V lost 0 bases, J lost 0 bases, and 7 bases lay in between. The CDR3 reads CSARELGSTDTQYF. The DNA for the CDR3 is TGCAGTGCTAGAGAACTAGGGAGCACAGATACGCAGTATTTT.

The J gene is TRBJ2-7, the V gene TRBV7-2; D ambiguous. The CDR3 length is 18 residues. From germline, CDR1 is SGHTA and CDR2 FQGNSA. V was shortened by 1 base and J by 0 bases, with 19 bases between the two germline ends. The CDR3 region has the DNA TGTGCCAGCAGCTTAGATTCGTCTTGGTCGGATGTCTCCTACGAGCAGTACTTC. Encoded protein: CASSLDSSWSDVSYEQYF.

CDR3 protein: CSAVIAGGPIDTQYF. CDR3 nucleotides: TGCAGTGCTGTTATAGCGGGGGGGCCGATAGATACGCAGTATTTT. The V and J genes are TRBV20-1 and TRBJ2-3, with 11 bases lining up with TRBD2. The CDR3 has 15 residues. V shed 5 bases, J shed 5 bases, and the junction held 9 bases outside the gene matches. Germline V gene sequence: CDR1 DFQATT, CDR2 SNEGSKA (reference sequence).

This clonotype was counted a few times. The chain uses TRBV29-1 and TRBJ2-7; TRBD2 matches at 9 bases. The V and J ends lost 4 bases and 3 bases, in that order; junction bases with no gene match: 4. CDR1 and CDR2 (germline): SQVTM, ANQGSEA. This CDR3 region has 13 residues. CDR3 in DNA: TGCAGCGTTGCGGAGACTAGCGGCTACGAGCAGTACTTC. This codes for CSVAETSGYEQYF.

The chain recombines TRBV12-3 or TRBV12-4 with TRBJ1-5, with no clear D. The length of the CDR3 is 13 residues. The V end lost 6 bases, the J end lost 5 bases, and 11 bases lay between the germline ends. CDR3 nucleotides: TGTGCCAGCAGAAAGGGTAACGATCAGCCCCAGCATTTT. Its protein is CASRKGNDQPQHF.

The V gene is TRBV10-2, the J gene TRBJ2-6; D is ambiguous. The CDR3 covers 15 residues. CDR1 and CDR2 (germline): WSHSY, SAAADI. Trimming pared 0 bases from V and 4 bases from J, leaving 7 bases between. The CDR3 protein is CASSESISGANVLTF. The DNA for the CDR3 is TGCGCCAGCAGTGAGTCCATCTCAGGGGCCAACGTCCTGACTTTC.

Ten or more counts support this clonotype. CDR3 nucleotides: TGTGCCAGCAGTTTATCGATCAAAAGGGATACGCAGTATTTT. It specifies CASSLSIKRDTQYF. This chain connects TRBV27 to TRBJ2-3; D gene ambiguous. The V and J ends lost 0 bases and 6 bases respectively, with 10 bases between them. The germline V gene has CDR1 MNHEY and CDR2 SMNVEV (reference sequence). This CDR3 is built from 14 residues.

This chain links TRBV9 with TRBJ1-4; 7 bases fit TRBD1. The CDR3 has 15 amino acids. V dropped 4 bases and J dropped 7; count of bases not matched to a gene: 10. In germline, CDR1 is SGDLS, CDR2 YYNGEE. The CDR3 loop reads CASSSTGHFSEKLFF. The CDR3 coding sequence is TGTGCCAGCAGCTCGACAGGGCACTTTTCTGAAAAACTGTTTTTT.

The CDR3: CASSDGISGNTIYF. The DNA of the CDR3 is TGTGCCAGCAGCGACGGGATCTCTGGAAACACCATATATTTT. The chain combines TRBV27 with TRBJ1-3; the D is unclear. The V end lost 6 bases, the J end lost 0 bases, and 9 bases lay between the germline ends. The CDR3 consists of 14 residues. CDR1 and CDR2 (germline): MNHEY, SMNVEV (reference sequence).

The gene calls are TRBV7-9 and TRBJ2-2; tentatively, D is TRBD1 (6 bases). This CDR3 has 13 residues. Germline V lookup: CDR1 SEHNR, CDR2 FQNEAQ (reference sequence). Trimming took off 3 bases at V and 6 bases at J, with 8 bases between the two ends. CDR3 sequence reads: CASSFTGSGELFF. The DNA of the CDR3 is TGTGCCAGCAGCTTTACAGGGTCCGGGGAGCTGTTTTTT.

The chain has TRBV7-4 and TRBJ2-1; 7 nucleotides line up with TRBD2. CDR1 SGHVT and CDR2 SQSDAQ come from the germline V gene. V lost 8 bases, J lost 0 bases, and 7 bases stayed unmatched. CDR3 length: 15 amino acids. This CDR3 is CASLTGGSSYNEQFF. The CDR3 region has the DNA TGTGCCAGCCTCACGGGCGGGAGCTCCTACAATGAGCAGTTCTTC. Using reference TRBV7-4 and TRBJ2-1 for the parts outside the CDR3, the full variable domain is GAGVSQSPRYKVAKRGRDVALRCDSISGHVTLYWYRQTLGQGSEVLTYSQSDAQRDKSGRPSGRFSAERPERSVSTLKIQRTEQGDSAVYLCASLTGGSSYNEQFFGPGTRLTVL.

This clonotype was recorded a few times. This chain joins TRBV20-1 and TRBJ2-3; 11 nucleotides match TRBD2. This CDR3 is built from 17 residues. From germline, CDR1 is DFQATT and CDR2 SNEGSKA (reference sequence). J gave up 7 bases and V 1 base, and 13 bases lay outside the gene matches. CDR3 residues: CSARGPLLAGGPYTQYF. The CDR3 DNA reads TGCAGTGCTAGAGGACCCCTATTAGCGGGAGGGCCATATACGCAGTATTTT.

This rearrangement joins TRBV2 to TRBJ2-7, with 10 bases lining up with TRBD2. V shed 4 bases and J 2 bases; nucleotides not matched to a gene: 5. The CDR3 is 15 residues long. Germline loops: CDR1 SNHLY, CDR2 FYNNEI. The CDR3 coding sequence is TGTGCCAGCAGTGCTAGCGGGGGTCCCACCTACGAGCAGTACTTC. It encodes CASSASGGPTYEQYF.

On this clonotype: A read error may produce the germline difference seen at one junction end. This chain uses TRBV30 with TRBJ2-2; D perhaps matches TRBD2 (5 bases). The CDR3 runs to 13 residues. Germline V CDR1 and CDR2: GTSNPN, SVGIG (reference sequence). Here the CDR3 reads CVWSVLGTGELFF. CDR3 bases: TGTGTCTGGAGTGTACTAGGGACCGGGGAGCTGTTTTTT.

The gene calls are TRBV6-2 or TRBV6-3 and TRBJ1-1; no clear D. The CDR3 has 13 amino acids. The germline V gene encodes CDR1 MNHEY and CDR2 SVGEGT. Trimming stripped 2 bases from V and 2 bases from J, with 6 bases between. CDR3: CASSYDRNTEAFF. In DNA, the CDR3 is TGTGCCAGCAGTTACGACCGAAACACTGAAGCTTTCTTT.